These T cell receptor beta chains were read from a single sample in a study of cytomegalovirus exposure and HLA in healthy donors. The method was immunoSEQ multiplex PCR; TCRdb's version includes in-frame clones alone and lacks a portion of them. The data hold 55,000 to 65,000 clones, with approximately 75% observed a single time. The source material was PBMCs. Receptors were obtained from a man aged 25 to 40 in good health and CMV-seropositive. CDR3s include the opening cysteine and the closing phenylalanine or tryptophan. The D gene is left open where the match is weak. Clone size appears in some rows only: once, few, many, or a class for an expanded clone.

>-|TRBV28|few|TRBJ1-2
TGTGCCAGCAGTATGAGCCATGGCTACACCTTC
CASSMSHGYTF
>-|TRBV7-3|-|TRBJ1-5
TGTGCCAGCAGCCCAGCGGGCGGAAGCAATCAGCCCCAGCATTTT
CASSPAGGSNQPQHF
>-|TRBV19|-|TRBJ2-5
TGTGCCAGTAGTGGAGGAGGGGGCGGGGAGACCCAGTACTTC
CASSGGGGGETQYF
>TRBD2|TRBV7-3|once|TRBJ2-2
TGTGCCAGCAGCTTAAAAGGACTAGAAGGGACCGGGGAGCTGTTTTTT
CASSLKGLEGTGELFF
>-|TRBV7-2|-|TRBJ2-3
TGTGCCAGCATGAGGGGGACAGATACGCAGTATTTT
CASMRGTDTQYF
>TRBD1|TRBV7-3|-|TRBJ2-1
TGTGCCAGCAGCCCAGGACAGGACAATGAGCAGTTCTTC
CASSPGQDNEQFF
>-|TRBV6-1|-|TRBJ1-6
TGTGCCAGCAGTGTCAGGTCCTATAATTCACCCCTCCACTTT
CASSVRSYNSPLHF
>-|TRBV6-6|-|TRBJ2-7
TGTGCCAGCAGTTACTTCCGACTCCTTCCCTACGAGCAGTACTTC
CASSYFRLLPYEQYF
>-|TRBV27|-|TRBJ1-2
TGTGCCAGCAGAGACGGCAGGGTCGGCTACACCTTC
CASRDGRVGYTF
>-|TRBV27|-|TRBJ2-3
TGTGCCTGCCGGTTGTCGGGCACAGATACGCAGTATTTT
CACRLSGTDTQYF
>-|TRBV7-9|-|TRBJ2-1
TGTGCCAGCAGCTTGGGCGGGGGCCTTAACAATGAGCAGTTCTTC
CASSLGGGLNNEQFF
>-|TRBV7-2|-|TRBJ1-4
TGTGCCAGCAGCTTAGGGGGGGGAGGCAATGAAAAACTGTTTTTT
CASSLGGGGNEKLFF
>-|TRBV5-4|once|TRBJ2-7
TGTGCCAGCAGCTTGGTGGTCGGCTCCTACGAGCAGTACTTC
CASSLVVGSYEQYF
>-|TRBV7-9|once|TRBJ1-5
TGTGCCAGCAGCCAGGTGGGCAATCAGCCCCAGCATTTT
CASSQVGNQPQHF
>TRBD2|TRBV29-1|-|TRBJ2-5
TGCAGCGGACTAGCGGCCCAAGAGACCCAGTACTTC
CSGLAAQETQYF
>-|TRBV7-6|-|TRBJ2-2
TGTGCCAGCAGCTTATCGGGACACCCATATAGCGGGGAGCTGTTTTTT
CASSLSGHPYSGELFF
>-|TRBV7-2|-|TRBJ1-2
TGTGCCAGCAGCTTACAGGGTTCCTATGGCTACACCTTC
CASSLQGSYGYTF